This T cell receptor (beta chain) emerged from a study of blood T cell repertoires in COVID-19. Study background: Nucleic acid was either cDNA or gDNA, and it came from T cells, B-cell-depleted T cells, or PBMCs.

Participants had their cohort set by participant-reported clinical history. The study recruited exposed participants who had met a COVID-19 case within 2 weeks before entry. Germline CDR1 is KGHDR and CDR2 is SFDVKD. The CDR3 is made up of 13 amino acids. The ends were cut back, 2 bases at V and 4 bases at J, with 7 bases in the middle. Original processing methods: Estimation of nucleated cell counts relied on the amplification of reference gene primers. Libraries were prepared by immunoSEQ multiplex PCR; TCRdb keeps only in-frame clonotypes and omits some of them. V and J calls and clone size are as listed in that table; D and trimming were resolved from the DNA. The data contain nearly 250,000 clones, 75% to 90% of them seen just once; the ten biggest clones take up approximately 0.9%.

The TCR sequence derives from a man aged 50 or older who had been exposed to COVID-19. This chain connects TRBV24-1 to TRBJ2-5, with a tentative D call TRBD2 (6 bases). The sample was PBMCs or T cells enriched from blood (not recorded which). CDR3 sequence: CATSDYGGETQYF. The CDR3 region has the DNA TGTGCCACCAGTGATTACGGGGGAGAGACCCAGTACTTC.